These T cell receptor beta chains were read from a single sample in a study of naive and memory T cell subsets. Each CDR3 protein gets one entry after TCRdb re-called the UMI-ligation and nested PCR reads with MiXCR. The sample carries 120,000 to 150,000 distinct CDR3 sequences, around 21% recorded once. Material for sequencing was naive CD8+ T cells from blood. These receptor sequences come from a human donor in good health. Both conserved end residues are part of each CDR3. D genes are given only for firm matches. Some rows mark clone size as missing; the rest say once, few, many or name a class of expanded clone.

D	size	V	length	J	CDR3	DNA
NA	few	TRBV29-1	13	TRBJ2-5	CSVDLGPAETQYF	TGCAGCGTTGACTTGGGACCAGCGGAGACCCAGTACTTC
TRBD1	few	TRBV5-1	15	TRBJ2-2	CASSYRGANTGELFF	TGCGCCAGCAGCTACAGGGGCGCGAACACCGGGGAGCTGTTTTTT
NA	few	TRBV12-3/TRBV12-4	14	TRBJ1-5	CASSLAGPPHPQHF	TGTGCCAGCAGTTTAGCAGGGCCCCCTCATCCCCAGCATTTT
TRBD2	few	TRBV20-1	14	TRBJ2-7	CSAPWPSGNYEQYF	TGCAGTGCCCCCTGGCCTAGCGGGAACTACGAGCAGTACTTC
NA	NA	TRBV28	15	TRBJ2-5	CASSPFRGFGETQYF	TGTGCCAGCAGCCCCTTCAGGGGTTTTGGCGAGACCCAGTACTTC
NA	NA	TRBV6-5	15	TRBJ2-1	CASSYSSGPVNEQFF	TGTGCCAGCAGTTACTCGAGCGGACCCGTCAATGAGCAGTTCTTC
TRBD1	few	TRBV4-1	11	TRBJ2-1	CASSQGQMEFF	TGCGCCAGCAGCCAGGGACAGATGGAGTTCTTC
NA	few	TRBV5-6	16	TRBJ1-2	CASSFPSGELGYDYTF	TGTGCCAGCAGCTTCCCCTCAGGGGAGCTGGGATATGACTACACCTTC
NA	NA	TRBV20-1	14	TRBJ2-7	CSALTPSNSHEQYF	TGCAGTGCTCTAACTCCCTCTAATTCACACGAGCAGTACTTC
TRBD2	NA	TRBV12-3/TRBV12-4	14	TRBJ2-1	CASRSSGSRDEQFF	TGTGCCAGCAGATCTAGCGGGAGTAGGGATGAGCAGTTCTTC
NA	NA	TRBV9	14	TRBJ1-1	CASSHTEMNTEAFF	TGTGCCAGCAGCCACACGGAGATGAACACTGAAGCTTTCTTT
NA	NA	TRBV28	18	TRBJ2-3	CASSLVRLVGVWADTQYF	TGTGCCAGCAGTTTAGTGCGGCTAGTGGGAGTTTGGGCAGATACGCAGTATTTT
NA	NA	TRBV11-2	14	TRBJ1-3	CASSVGGSGNTIYF	TGTGCCAGCAGCGTCGGGGGGTCCGGAAACACCATATATTTT
TRBD2	few	TRBV20-1	15	TRBJ2-1	CSARPPLAGDGEQFF	TGCAGTGCGCGACCCCCGCTAGCGGGAGACGGGGAGCAGTTCTTC
NA	NA	TRBV11-3	16	TRBJ2-1	CASSFGGGTYYNEQFF	TGTGCCAGCAGCTTCGGGGGAGGAACATACTACAATGAGCAGTTCTTC
TRBD2	few	TRBV20-1	17	TRBJ2-7	CSARDPKTSGRAYEQYF	TGCAGTGCTAGAGACCCTAAGACTAGCGGGAGGGCCTACGAGCAGTACTTC
NA	few	TRBV28	13	TRBJ2-7	CASSQRGAGEQYF	TGTGCCAGCAGCCAAAGAGGGGCGGGAGAGCAGTACTTC
TRBD1	NA	TRBV28	15	TRBJ2-1	CASSYGDRVFNEQFF	TGTGCCAGCAGTTATGGGGACAGGGTGTTCAATGAGCAGTTCTTC
NA	NA	TRBV5-6	14	TRBJ2-7	CASSSDGTPYEQYF	TGTGCCAGCAGCTCGGACGGGACCCCCTACGAGCAGTACTTC
NA	few	TRBV7-9	18	TRBJ1-5	CASSLFMDGPYSNQPQHF	TGTGCCAGCAGCTTATTCATGGATGGACCTTATAGCAATCAGCCCCAGCATTTT
NA	few	TRBV27	13	TRBJ2-7	CASSWGPDYEQYF	TGTGCCAGCAGTTGGGGGCCCGACTACGAGCAGTACTTC
TRBD2	NA	TRBV6-2/TRBV6-3	14	TRBJ2-7	CASNLPGTSYEQYF	TGTGCCAGCAATCTCCCTGGGACTAGTTACGAGCAGTACTTC
TRBD2	few	TRBV7-6	17	TRBJ2-5	CASSWEVAGDPKETQYF	TGTGCCAGCAGCTGGGAAGTAGCGGGAGATCCCAAAGAGACCCAGTACTTC